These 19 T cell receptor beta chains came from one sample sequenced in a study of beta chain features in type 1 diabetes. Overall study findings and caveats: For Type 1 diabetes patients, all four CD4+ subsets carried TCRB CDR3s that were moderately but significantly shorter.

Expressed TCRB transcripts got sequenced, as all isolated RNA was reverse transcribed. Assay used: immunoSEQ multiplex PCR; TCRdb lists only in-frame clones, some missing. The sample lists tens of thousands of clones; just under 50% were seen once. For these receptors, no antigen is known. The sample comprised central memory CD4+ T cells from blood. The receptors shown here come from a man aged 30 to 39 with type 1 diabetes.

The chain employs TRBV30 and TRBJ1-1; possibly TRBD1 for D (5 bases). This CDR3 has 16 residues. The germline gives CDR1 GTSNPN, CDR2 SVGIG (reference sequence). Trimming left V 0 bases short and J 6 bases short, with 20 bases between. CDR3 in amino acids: CAWSVPHQGGYPEAFF. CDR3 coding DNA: TGTGCCTGGAGTGTACCCCACCAGGGAGGATACCCTGAAGCTTTCTTT.

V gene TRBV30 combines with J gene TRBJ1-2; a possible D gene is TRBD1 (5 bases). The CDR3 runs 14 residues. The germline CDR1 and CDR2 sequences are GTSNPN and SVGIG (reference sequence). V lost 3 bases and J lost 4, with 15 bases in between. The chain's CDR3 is CAWRGGAFPYGYTF. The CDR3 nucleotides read TGTGCCTGGAGAGGAGGGGCCTTCCCCTATGGCTACACCTTC.

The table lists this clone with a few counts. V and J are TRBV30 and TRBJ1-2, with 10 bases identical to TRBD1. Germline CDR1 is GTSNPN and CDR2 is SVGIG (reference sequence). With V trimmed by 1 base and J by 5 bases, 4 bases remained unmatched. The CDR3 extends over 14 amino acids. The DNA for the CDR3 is TGTGCCTGGAGTGGACAGGGGGCTTGGTATGGCTACACCTTC. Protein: CAWSGQGAWYGYTF.

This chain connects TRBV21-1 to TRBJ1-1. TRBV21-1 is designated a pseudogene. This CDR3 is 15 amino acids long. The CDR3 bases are TGTGCCAGCAGCCCTCACACCGGCGGGGGCACTGAAGCTTTCTTT. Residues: CASSPHTGGGTEAFF.

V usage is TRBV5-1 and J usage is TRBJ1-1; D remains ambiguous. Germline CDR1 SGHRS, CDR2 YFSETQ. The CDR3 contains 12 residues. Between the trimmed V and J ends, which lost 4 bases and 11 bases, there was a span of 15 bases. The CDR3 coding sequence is TGCGCCAGCAGCGCAGAGGCTCGAGGCGCTTTCTTT. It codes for CASSAEARGAFF.

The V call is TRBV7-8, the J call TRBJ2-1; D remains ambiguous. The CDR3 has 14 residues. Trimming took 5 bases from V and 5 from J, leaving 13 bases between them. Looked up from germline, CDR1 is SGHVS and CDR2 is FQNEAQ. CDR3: CASSPRFDNNEQFF. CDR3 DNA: TGTGCCAGCAGCCCACGGTTCGATAACAATGAGCAGTTCTTC.

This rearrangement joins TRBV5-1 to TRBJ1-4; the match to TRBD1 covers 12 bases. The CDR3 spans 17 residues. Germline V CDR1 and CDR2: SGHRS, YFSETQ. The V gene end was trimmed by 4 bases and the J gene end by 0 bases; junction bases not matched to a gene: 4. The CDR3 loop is CASSRGQGASTNEKLFF. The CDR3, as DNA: TGCGCCAGCAGCAGGGGACAGGGGGCTTCAACTAATGAAAAACTGTTTTTT.

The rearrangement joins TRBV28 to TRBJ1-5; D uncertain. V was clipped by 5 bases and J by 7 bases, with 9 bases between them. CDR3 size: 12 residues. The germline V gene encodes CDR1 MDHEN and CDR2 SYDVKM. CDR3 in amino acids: CASSPAGQPQHF. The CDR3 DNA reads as TGTGCCAGCAGTCCCGCGGGCCAGCCCCAGCATTTT.

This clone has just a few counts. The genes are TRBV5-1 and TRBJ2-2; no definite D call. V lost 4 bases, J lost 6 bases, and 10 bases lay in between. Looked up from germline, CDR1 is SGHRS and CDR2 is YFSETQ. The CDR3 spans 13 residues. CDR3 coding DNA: TGCGCCAGCAGCAAACAGCTTCCCGGGGAGCTGTTTTTT. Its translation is CASSKQLPGELFF. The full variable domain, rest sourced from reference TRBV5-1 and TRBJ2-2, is KAGVTQTPRYLIKTRGQQVTLSCSPISGHRSVSWYQQTPGQGLQFLFEYFSETQRNKGNFPGRFSGRQFSNSRSEMNVSTLELGDSALYLCASSKQLPGELFFGEGSRLTVL.

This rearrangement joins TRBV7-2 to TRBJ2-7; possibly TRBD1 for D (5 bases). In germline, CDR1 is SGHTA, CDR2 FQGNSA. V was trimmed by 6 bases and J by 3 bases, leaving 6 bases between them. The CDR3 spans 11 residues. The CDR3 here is CASRDSYEQYF. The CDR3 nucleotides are TGTGCCAGCAGAGACAGCTACGAGCAGTACTTC.

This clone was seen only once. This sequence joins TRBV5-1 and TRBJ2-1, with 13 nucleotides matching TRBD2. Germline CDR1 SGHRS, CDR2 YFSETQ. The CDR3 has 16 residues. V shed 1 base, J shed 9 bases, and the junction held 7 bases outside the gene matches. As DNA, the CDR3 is TGCGCCAGCAGCTTGTCACTAGCGGGGGGGAGTGCTGAGCAGTTCTTC. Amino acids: CASSLSLAGGSAEQFF.

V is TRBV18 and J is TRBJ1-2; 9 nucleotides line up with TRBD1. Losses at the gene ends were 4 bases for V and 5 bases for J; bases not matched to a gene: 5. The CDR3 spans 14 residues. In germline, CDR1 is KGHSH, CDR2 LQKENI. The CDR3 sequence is CASSLTTGGYGYTF. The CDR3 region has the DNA TGTGCCAGCTCACTTACGACAGGGGGGTATGGCTACACCTTC.

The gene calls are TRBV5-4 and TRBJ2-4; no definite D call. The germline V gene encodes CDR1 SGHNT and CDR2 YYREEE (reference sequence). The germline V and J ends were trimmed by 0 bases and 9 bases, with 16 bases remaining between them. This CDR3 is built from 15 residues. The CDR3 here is CASSLGASKSPIQYF. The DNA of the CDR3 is TGTGCCAGCAGCTTGGGGGCCAGTAAGTCCCCCATTCAGTACTTC.

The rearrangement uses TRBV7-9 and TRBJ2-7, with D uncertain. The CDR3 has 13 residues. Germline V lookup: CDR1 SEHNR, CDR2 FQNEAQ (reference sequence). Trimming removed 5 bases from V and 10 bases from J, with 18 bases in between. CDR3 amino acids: CASSLSGSPVQYF. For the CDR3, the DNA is TGTGCCAGCAGCCTATCCGGGTCCCCGGTTCAGTACTTC.

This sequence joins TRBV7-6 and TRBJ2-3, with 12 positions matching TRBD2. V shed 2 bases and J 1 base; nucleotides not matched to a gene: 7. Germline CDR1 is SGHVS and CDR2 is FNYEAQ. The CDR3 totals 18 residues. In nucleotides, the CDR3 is TGTGCCAGCAGCTTAACCCCAACTAGCGGGGGGCGCACAGATACGCAGTATTTT. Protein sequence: CASSLTPTSGGRTDTQYF.

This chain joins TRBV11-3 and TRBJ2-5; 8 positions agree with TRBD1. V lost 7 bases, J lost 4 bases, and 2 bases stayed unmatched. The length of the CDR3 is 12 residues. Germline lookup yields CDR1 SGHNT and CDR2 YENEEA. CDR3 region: CASTQGVETQYF. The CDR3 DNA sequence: TGTGCCAGCACACAGGGGGTAGAGACCCAGTACTTC.

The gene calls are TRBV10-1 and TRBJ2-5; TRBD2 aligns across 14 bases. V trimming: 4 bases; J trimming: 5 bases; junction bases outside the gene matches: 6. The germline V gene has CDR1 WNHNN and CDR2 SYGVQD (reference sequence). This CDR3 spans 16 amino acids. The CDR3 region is CASSAGLAGVWETQYF. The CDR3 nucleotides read TGCGCCAGCAGTGCGGGACTAGCGGGAGTGTGGGAGACCCAGTACTTC.

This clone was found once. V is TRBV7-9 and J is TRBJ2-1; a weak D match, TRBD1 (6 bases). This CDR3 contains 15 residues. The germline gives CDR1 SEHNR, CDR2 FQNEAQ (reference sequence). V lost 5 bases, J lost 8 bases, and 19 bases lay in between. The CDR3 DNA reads TGTGCCAGCAGCACACGGAACAGGGTGGGGGATGAGCAGTTCTTC. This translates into CASSTRNRVGDEQFF.

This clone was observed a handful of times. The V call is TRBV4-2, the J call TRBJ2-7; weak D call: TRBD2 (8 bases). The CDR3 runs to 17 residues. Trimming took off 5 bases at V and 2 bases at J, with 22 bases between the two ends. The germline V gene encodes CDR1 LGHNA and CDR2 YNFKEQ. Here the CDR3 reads CASSRGGSGGATYEQYF. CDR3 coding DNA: TGTGCCAGCAGCAGAGGGGGCAGCGGGGGTGCTACCTACGAGCAGTACTTC.